Reported below is one T cell receptor beta chain. This sample was included in a study of blood T cell repertoires in COVID-19. As for the study in general: Acute and convalescent COVID-19 samples came from the United States, Italy and Spain. Sample material is recorded as cDNA or gDNA derived from T cells, B-cell-depleted T cells, or PBMCs.

With 2 bases clipped from V and 11 bases from J, the junction kept 7 bases outside the gene matches. Germline values: CDR1 SNHLY, CDR2 FYNNEI. CDR3 size: 14 residues. Patients of the Seattle cohort, enrolled during active infection, were followed longitudinally. In the authors' workflow: By means of reference gene primer amplification, nucleated cell counts were estimated. This table comes from immunoSEQ multiplex PCR, and its TCRdb copy is limited to in-frame clones, with some not included. The V and J calls and clone size come from that table; D and trimming were worked out from the DNA. The top ten hold around 3% of the sample, which has hundreds of thousands of clones, around 90% seen once.

The V gene is TRBV2, the J gene TRBJ1-1; the match to TRBD1 covers 11 bases. The sample was peripheral blood. The sequence came from a woman aged 30 to 39 with COVID-19, enrolled during active disease. CDR3 nucleotide sequence: TGTGCCAGCAGTGAACTTAGGACAGGGGGCAATGCTTTCTTT. This translates into CASSELRTGGNAFF.